The 32 T cell receptor beta chains given below trace back to one sample, sequenced in a study of PD-1 blockade in classical Hodgkin lymphoma. Some clones are missing from TCRdb's copy, which holds only in-frame ones; the method was immunoSEQ multiplex PCR. There are approximately 80,000 clones in the sample; around nine tenths occur only once, and less than 25% lies in the top ten. After autologous stem cell transplantation all patients relapsed, and prior brentuximab vedotin exposure differed between cohorts. The sample in question was peripheral blood mononuclear cells (PBMCs), obtained at baseline. All receptors derive from a human donor with classical Hodgkin lymphoma.

The chain joins TRBV19 to TRBJ1-1; D is unresolved. Trimming took off 4 bases at V and 6 bases at J, with 12 bases between the two ends. CDR3 length: 13 residues. Looked up from germline, CDR1 is LNHDA and CDR2 is SQIVND (reference sequence). This CDR3 reads CASSTAYGSEAFF. The CDR3 DNA is TGTGCCAGTAGTACGGCCTACGGTTCTGAAGCTTTCTTT.

This chain joins TRBV19 and TRBJ1-1, with unresolved D. V lost 6 bases, J lost 4 bases, and 24 bases lay in between. The germline V gene has CDR1 LNHDA and CDR2 SQIVND (reference sequence). CDR3 length: 17 residues. CDR3 sequence (DNA): TGTGCCAGTAGCCTCGAGGGAGCGGCCCAATGGAGCACTGAAGCTTTCTTT. It encodes CASSLEGAAQWSTEAFF.

V and J are TRBV28 and TRBJ2-7; the match to TRBD1 covers 8 bases. The V and J ends lost 6 bases and 1 base, in that order; junction bases with no gene match: 2. The CDR3 has 13 amino acids. Germline values: CDR1 MDHEN, CDR2 SYDVKM. The CDR3 sequence: CASRRTGSYEQYF. In DNA, the CDR3 is TGTGCCAGCAGAAGGACAGGGTCCTACGAGCAGTACTTC.

The rearrangement links TRBV7-6 to TRBJ2-7, with 10 bases lining up with TRBD1. The CDR3 has 15 amino acids. Per germline, CDR1 SGHVS and CDR2 FNYEAQ. V lost 3 bases and J lost 2; bases outside the gene matches: 4. CDR3 region: CASSLTGQGAYEQYF. CDR3 nucleotide sequence: TGTGCCAGCAGCTTGACCGGACAGGGGGCCTACGAGCAGTACTTC.

V is TRBV30 and J is TRBJ2-7, with unresolved D. CDR3 length: 15 amino acids. Germline CDR1 and CDR2: GTSNPN and SVGIG (reference sequence). The ends were cut back, 3 bases at V and 4 bases at J, with 19 bases in the middle. CDR3 amino acids: CAWRPSRISGYEQYF. The CDR3 DNA follows: TGTGCCTGGAGACCTTCTCGGATCTCTGGTTACGAGCAGTACTTC.

This chain links TRBV5-6 with TRBJ2-7, with TRBD1 matching over 10 bases. The V gene's germline CDR1 is SGHDT and CDR2 YYEEEE. The length of the CDR3 is 15 residues. Trimming cost V 2 bases and J 2 bases; bases outside gene matches: 4. DNA of the CDR3: TGTGCCAGCAGCTTTGGGACAGGGGCTGCCTACGAGCAGTACTTC. Its protein product is CASSFGTGAAYEQYF.

The V call is TRBV7-9, the J call TRBJ1-2; a possible D gene is TRBD1 (5 bases). The ends were cut back, 6 bases at V and 7 bases at J, with 15 bases in the middle. Germline CDR1 is SEHNR and CDR2 is FQNEAQ (reference sequence). This CDR3 contains 13 residues. Here the CDR3 reads CASRTARAGGYTF. The CDR3 nucleotides are TGTGCCAGCAGGACCGCCAGGGCTGGTGGCTACACCTTC.

Regarding this clone: Other DNA sequences in this sample translate to the same CDR3. V and J are TRBV7-2 and TRBJ2-5; 9 nucleotides align to TRBD2. The CDR3 extends over 14 amino acids. The ends lost 3 bases at V and 2 bases at J; junction bases unmatched: 1. Looked up from germline, CDR1 is SGHTA and CDR2 is FQGNSA. CDR3 region: CASSFLAGQETQYF. The CDR3 DNA reads as TGTGCCAGCAGCTTCCTAGCGGGACAAGAGACCCAGTACTTC. Full variable domain (missing parts from reference TRBV7-2 and TRBJ2-5): GAGVSQSPSNKVTEKGKDVELRCDPISGHTALYWYRQSLGQGLEFLIYFQGNSAPDKSGLPSDRFSAERTGGSVSTLTIQRTQQEDSAVYLCASSFLAGQETQYFGPGTRLLVL.

This clone was recorded once. V and J are TRBV19 and TRBJ2-3; D possibly corresponds to TRBD1 (7 bases). In germline, CDR1 is LNHDA, CDR2 SQIVND (reference sequence). The length of the CDR3 is 15 residues. V was shortened by 6 bases and J by 5 bases, with 18 bases between the two germline ends. CDR3: CASRWTGLGGDTQYF. The CDR3 region has the DNA TGTGCCAGTAGATGGACAGGTTTGGGGGGAGATACGCAGTATTTT.

The genes are TRBV21-1 and TRBJ2-2; the table assigns TRBD2, which was not confirmed against the DNA. TRBV21-1 is noted as a pseudogene. The CDR3 has 17 residues. The CDR3 bases are TGTGCCAGCAGCCAAAGGTGGCTAGCGTGGTTTCCCGGGGAGCTGTTTTTT. Translation gives CASSQRWLAWFPGELFF.

The V call is TRBV19, the J call TRBJ1-1; no clear D gene. Trimming left V 5 bases short and J 3 bases short, with 13 bases between. Germline lookup yields CDR1 LNHDA and CDR2 SQIVND (reference sequence). This CDR3 comprises 14 residues. In DNA, the CDR3 is TGTGCCAGTAGTTTTTCGGGCGGCGACACTGAAGCTTTCTTT. This translates into CASSFSGGDTEAFF.

The chain couples TRBV6-1 to TRBJ1-1; no reliable D call. The germline V and J ends were trimmed by 10 bases and 1 base, with 13 bases remaining between them. CDR1 and CDR2 from the germline V gene are MNHNS and SASEGT. The CDR3 covers 13 residues. Here the CDR3 reads CAMVPAENTEAFF. CDR3 DNA: TGTGCCATGGTCCCCGCGGAGAACACTGAAGCTTTCTTT.

J is TRBJ2-7 and V is TRBV7-2; possibly TRBD2 for D (5 bases). The germline CDR1 and CDR2 sequences are SGHTA and FQGNSA. CDR3 size: 13 residues. V lost 0 bases and J 3 bases, leaving 6 bases between the germline ends. The CDR3 nucleotides read TGTGCCAGCAGCTTAGCGGCGGGCTACGAGCAGTACTTC. This codes for CASSLAAGYEQYF.

The rearrangement uses TRBV5-3 and TRBJ1-5; possible D gene TRBD1, 5 bases. TRBV5-3 has ORF status, its function being uncertain. Trimming left V 4 bases short and J 3 bases short, with 11 bases between. This CDR3 has 14 amino acids. The DNA of the CDR3 is TGTGCCAGAAGCCTGGGACGGCTCAATCAGCCCCAGCATTTT. Protein: CARSLGRLNQPQHF.

The rearrangement links TRBV11-2 to TRBJ2-7, with D tentatively TRBD2 (5 bases). V was shortened by 0 bases and J by 4 bases, with 13 bases between the two germline ends. CDR1 is SGHAT, CDR2 FQNNGV, per germline. The CDR3 contains 15 residues. The CDR3: CASSLEVRASYEQYF. As DNA, the CDR3 is TGTGCCAGCAGCTTAGAGGTGAGGGCAAGTTACGAGCAGTACTTC.

The rearrangement uses TRBV30 and TRBJ1-2; no clear D. CDR1 and CDR2 (germline): GTSNPN, SVGIG (reference sequence). Between the trimmed V and J ends, which lost 3 bases and 3 bases, there was a span of 17 bases. The CDR3 has 15 amino acids. CDR3 nucleotide sequence: TGTGCCTGGAGAGGCTTCGGCACCGAAGACTATGGCTACACCTTC. Translation gives CAWRGFGTEDYGYTF.

The genes are TRBV7-6 and TRBJ2-3; no clear D. The CDR3 has 12 amino acids. Germline V gives CDR1 SGHVS, CDR2 FNYEAQ. V was cut by 5 bases and J by 6 bases, with 9 bases left in between. The CDR3 here is CASSHAGDTQYF. In nucleotides, the CDR3 is TGTGCCAGCAGCCACGCTGGGGATACGCAGTATTTT.

The chain uses TRBV5-4 and TRBJ2-5; 11 bases align to TRBD2. V gave up 4 bases and J gave up 0 bases; unmatched junction bases: 5. The CDR3 has 16 amino acids. Germline V CDR1 and CDR2: SGHNT, YYREEE (reference sequence). The CDR3 DNA follows: TGTGCCAGCAGCCGCCCTAGCGGGAGGTACCAAGAGACCCAGTACTTC. It encodes CASSRPSGRYQETQYF.

The V and J genes are TRBV18 and TRBJ2-7, with D perhaps matching TRBD1 or TRBD2 (5 bases each). V lost 3 bases, J lost 7 bases, and 13 bases lay in between. This CDR3 is built from 13 residues. Per the germline V gene, CDR1 is KGHSH and CDR2 is LQKENI. CDR3 sequence (DNA): TGTGCCAGCTCACCGGGACGGGGCTGGGAGCAGTACTTC. This gives the protein CASSPGRGWEQYF.

The rearrangement links TRBV18 to TRBJ2-5; 13 nucleotides agree with TRBD2. Losses at the gene ends were 1 base for V and 2 bases for J; bases not matched to a gene: 7. From germline, CDR1 is KGHSH and CDR2 LQKENI. CDR3 length: 18 residues. The CDR3 coding sequence is TGTGCCAGCTCACCACTAGGACTAGCGGGGGACCGACAAGAGACCCAGTACTTC. It is translated as CASSPLGLAGDRQETQYF.

This chain connects TRBV30 to TRBJ1-4; TRBD1 might be the D (5 bases). Germline CDR1 reads GTSNPN; CDR2 reads SVGIG (reference sequence). The CDR3 length is 14 residues. The V end was cut by 4 bases, the J end by 8 bases, with 17 bases between. CDR3 sequence: CAWTSLTGLEKLFF. The CDR3 nucleotides are TGTGCCTGGACAAGCCTAACAGGCTTGGAAAAACTGTTTTTT. Looking up the rest from reference TRBV30 and TRBJ1-4 gives the full variable domain: SQTIHQWPATLVQPVGSPLSLECTVEGTSNPNLYWYRQAAGRGLQLLFYSVGIGQISSEVPQNLSASRPQDRQFILSSKKLLLSDSGFYLCAWTSLTGLEKLFFGSGTQLSVL.

The chain combines TRBV7-9 with TRBJ2-2, with 7 bases identical to TRBD2. In germline, CDR1 is SEHNR, CDR2 FQNEAQ (reference sequence). V was clipped by 5 bases and J by 2 bases; unmatched bases: 8. This CDR3 spans 16 amino acids. The CDR3 region has the DNA TGTGCCAGCAGCCCCCGACTAGCATCAAACACCGGGGAGCTGTTTTTT. It codes for CASSPRLASNTGELFF.

This sequence joins TRBV6-1 and TRBJ1-1; TRBD1 is a possible D gene (5 bases). The CDR3 is 16 amino acids. With 4 bases removed from V and 1 base from J, the gap between germline ends came to 16 bases. Germline CDR1 and CDR2: MNHNS and SASEGT. The chain's CDR3 is CASSVRAGRPNTEAFF. CDR3 in DNA: TGTGCCAGCAGTGTTCGGGCAGGGAGGCCGAACACTGAAGCTTTCTTT.

The chain links TRBV28 to TRBJ2-3; TRBD2 agrees at 8 bases. Germline CDR1 is MDHEN and CDR2 is SYDVKM. The trim removed 3 bases at V and 4 bases at J, leaving 9 bases unmatched. CDR3 length: 16 amino acids. CDR3 bases: TGTGCCAGCAGTTTCGGAACGGGAGGGCGGGCAGATACGCAGTATTTT. It yields the protein CASSFGTGGRADTQYF.

The chain joins TRBV27 to TRBJ2-2; D gene ambiguous. Trimming removed 5 bases from V and 6 bases from J, with 13 bases in between. The germline V gene has CDR1 MNHEY and CDR2 SMNVEV (reference sequence). This CDR3 is built from 14 residues. The CDR3: CASSLVLGAGELFF. In DNA, the CDR3 is TGTGCCAGCAGTCTAGTTCTAGGCGCCGGGGAGCTGTTTTTT.

V usage is TRBV5-6 and J usage is TRBJ1-2; D unclear. The V end was cut by 4 bases, the J end by 1 base, with 14 bases between. The CDR3 totals 15 residues. From germline, CDR1 is SGHDT and CDR2 YYEEEE. The CDR3 nucleotides read TGTGCCAGCAGCCTTTTAGGACCGGGTAACTATGGCTACACCTTC. Encoded protein: CASSLLGPGNYGYTF.

The chain links TRBV15 to TRBJ2-5; the match to TRBD2 covers 10 bases. This CDR3 is built from 19 residues. The junction had 12 bases not matched to a gene; V was cut back by 2 bases and J by 0 bases. Germline lookup yields CDR1 LNHNV and CDR2 YYDKDF (reference sequence). CDR3 amino acids: CATSRSGRGLAAYQETQYF. In DNA, the CDR3 is TGTGCCACCAGCAGAAGCGGGAGGGGGTTAGCGGCGTACCAAGAGACCCAGTACTTC.

This rearrangement joins TRBV4-1 to TRBJ2-7; 9 nucleotides agree with TRBD2. Germline V CDR1 and CDR2: MGHRA, YSYEKL. After removal of 0 bases from V and 2 bases from J, the junction contained 5 bases not matched to a gene. The CDR3 has 16 amino acids. CDR3 DNA sequence: TGCGCCAGCAGCCAAGATTCAGCGGGAGGTACCTACGAGCAGTACTTC. Residues: CASSQDSAGGTYEQYF.

The chain has TRBV6-4 and TRBJ2-6; perhaps TRBD1 as D (5 bases). V gave up 4 bases and J gave up 0 bases, with 10 bases separating them. Per the germline V gene, CDR1 is MRHNA and CDR2 is SNTAGT. This CDR3 comprises 16 residues. CDR3 protein: CASSGQPSSGANVLTF. CDR3 nucleotides: TGTGCCAGCAGTGGACAGCCGAGCTCTGGGGCCAACGTCCTGACTTTC.

This clone was seen more than once but under ten times. This chain connects TRBV18 to TRBJ1-5; TRBD1 matches 7 bases. The J segment lost 6 bases and the V segment lost 4 bases, leaving 6 bases of the junction unmatched. CDR1 and CDR2 from the germline V gene are KGHSH and LQKENI. This CDR3 spans 14 amino acids. CDR3 DNA: TGTGCCAGCTCACAAGACAGGGACGTTCAGCCCCAGCATTTT. This gives the protein CASSQDRDVQPQHF.

The CDR3 loop reads CASSQWVGALYEQYF. Written as DNA, the CDR3 is TGTGCCAGCAGCCAATGGGTGGGAGCTCTCTACGAGCAGTACTTC. The chain recombines TRBV11-2 with TRBJ2-7, with D maybe TRBD2 (5 bases). CDR1 SGHAT and CDR2 FQNNGV come from the germline V gene. The ends were cut back, 5 bases at V and 3 bases at J, with 17 bases in the middle. There are 15 residues in the CDR3.

J is TRBJ1-2 and V is TRBV6-5, with D hard to call. This CDR3 has 15 amino acids. The V and J ends lost 5 bases and 3 bases respectively, with 16 bases between them. The germline V gene encodes CDR1 MNHEY and CDR2 SVGAGI. CDR3 loop: CASSAQARTDYGYTF. CDR3 sequence (DNA): TGTGCCAGCAGTGCCCAGGCCCGAACTGACTATGGCTACACCTTC.